This T cell receptor (beta chain) emerged from a study of CXCR3-negative and CXCR3-positive naive CD8 T cells. CDR1 and CDR2 from the germline V gene are SGHKS and YYEKEE (reference sequence). This CDR3 region has 15 residues. Via 5' RACE with UMI labels, TRB cDNA libraries were prepared. TCRdb re-called the 5' RACE reads, yielding one record per CDR3 amino acid sequence without DNA. The listing contains more than 65,000 distinct CDR3 sequences. The chain couples TRBV5-5 to TRBJ2-1; TCRdb names TRBD1, which stays unverified in the absence of DNA. The TCR comes from a human donor in good health. Some clones in this sample may be carry-over from other donors' samples. Sequencing input: naive CXCR3- CD8+ T cells from blood. Indicated subset: CD45RO-CCR7+CD27+CD95- naive CD8+ T cells lacking CXCR3 (TNR3-). The CDR3 sequence is CASSSGAGAYNEQFF. Full variable domain (remainder filled in from reference TRBV5-5 and TRBJ2-1): DAGVTQSPTHLIKTRGQQVTLRCSPISGHKSVSWYQQVLGQGPQFIFQYYEKEERGRGNFPDRFSARQFPNYSSELNVNALLLGDSALYLCASSSGAGAYNEQFFGPGTRLTVL.